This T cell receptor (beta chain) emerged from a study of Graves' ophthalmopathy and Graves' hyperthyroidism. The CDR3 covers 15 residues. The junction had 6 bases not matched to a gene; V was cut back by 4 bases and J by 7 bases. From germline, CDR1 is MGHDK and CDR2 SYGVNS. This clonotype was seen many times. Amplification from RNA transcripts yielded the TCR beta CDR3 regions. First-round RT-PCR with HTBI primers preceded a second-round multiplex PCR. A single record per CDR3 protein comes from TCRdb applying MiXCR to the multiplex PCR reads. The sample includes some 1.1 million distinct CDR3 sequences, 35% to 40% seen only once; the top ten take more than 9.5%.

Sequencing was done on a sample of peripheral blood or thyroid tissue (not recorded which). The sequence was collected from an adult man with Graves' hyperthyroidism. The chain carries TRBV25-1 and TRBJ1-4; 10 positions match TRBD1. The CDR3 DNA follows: TGTGCCAGCAGTGCCTCCGGGACAGGGGCTGAAAAACTGTTTTTT. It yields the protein CASSASGTGAEKLFF.